A selection of T cell receptor beta chains follows, all from one sample in a study of blood T cell repertoires in COVID-19. Produced via immunoSEQ multiplex PCR; TCRdb's table is partial and in-frame only. The sample consists of approximately 250,000 clones, around 93% of them appearing once. Sequencing was done on a sample of PBMCs or T cells enriched from blood (not recorded which). The origin of the receptors is a man aged 35-49 years who had been exposed to COVID-19. CDR3s include the opening cysteine and the closing phenylalanine or tryptophan. The D gene is left open where the match is weak. A clone size is listed for some rows: how often the clone was seen (once, few, many), or a class if it is expanded.

v_gene	abundance	d_gene	j_gene	CDR3aa	CDR3nt
TRBV4-3	.	TRBD2	TRBJ2-7	CASSQELAGGPHEQYF	TGCGCCAGCAGCCAAGAATTAGCGGGAGGGCCCCACGAGCAGTACTTC
TRBV6-6	.	.	TRBJ2-1	CASSYSLIQDNEQFF	TGTGCCAGCAGTTACTCGTTGATACAGGACAATGAGCAGTTCTTC
TRBV11-2	.	.	TRBJ2-1	CASSPQGVKDEQFF	TGTGCCAGCAGCCCACAAGGAGTTAAGGATGAGCAGTTCTTC
TRBV2	.	TRBD1	TRBJ1-1	CASSENWDSAFF	TGTGCCAGCAGTGAAAATTGGGACAGTGCTTTCTTT
TRBV7-2	.	.	TRBJ1-3	CASSLTGTKSGNTIYF	TGTGCCAGCAGCCTAACCGGGACAAAGTCTGGAAACACCATATATTTT
TRBV7-9	.	.	TRBJ2-7	CASSLSPYEQYF	TGTGCCAGCAGCTTATCTCCCTACGAGCAGTACTTC
TRBV18	.	TRBD1	TRBJ1-5	CASSTGDRGTRNQPQHF	TGTGCCAGCTCAACGGGGGACAGGGGTACGCGCAATCAGCCCCAGCATTTT
TRBV7-3	.	.	TRBJ2-3	CASSPGPGHLISQSTDTQYF	TGTGCCAGCAGCCCCGGGCCTGGACACCTAATTTCGCAAAGCACAGATACGCAGTATTTT
TRBV7-3	.	TRBD1	TRBJ2-5	CASSTGQGASETQYF	TGTGCCAGCAGCACCGGACAGGGGGCGTCGGAGACCCAGTACTTC
TRBV28	.	.	TRBJ1-2	CASSIPLGQSNYGYTF	TGTGCCAGCAGTATACCCTTAGGACAGAGTAACTATGGCTACACCTTC
TRBV28	.	TRBD1	TRBJ2-7	CASSVPRTGGRNEQYF	TGTGCCAGCAGTGTACCGCGGACAGGGGGCAGGAACGAGCAGTACTTC
TRBV28	.	TRBD1	TRBJ1-1	CASSFYKGAGEAFF	TGTGCCAGCAGTTTCTACAAGGGGGCTGGTGAAGCTTTCTTT
TRBV30	.	TRBD2	TRBJ2-1	CAWTGGSSNEQFF	TGTGCCTGGACGGGCGGGAGTAGCAATGAGCAGTTCTTC
TRBV7-9	.	.	TRBJ2-7	CASSLDWAAYEQYF	TGTGCCAGCAGCTTAGATTGGGCAGCCTACGAGCAGTACTTC
TRBV6-5	.	.	TRBJ1-5	CASRKTGVGQPQHF	TGTGCCAGCAGAAAGACGGGGGTAGGTCAGCCCCAGCATTTT
TRBV6-2/TRBV6-3	.	.	TRBJ2-3	CASSYDVRAADADTQYF	TGTGCCAGCAGTTACGATGTGAGGGCAGCGGACGCAGATACGCAGTATTTT
TRBV11-2	.	TRBD1	TRBJ2-4	CASSQGQSNIQYF	TGTGCCAGCAGCCAGGGACAGTCAAACATTCAGTACTTC
TRBV7-9	.	.	TRBJ2-3	CASSFRTGTDTQYF	TGTGCCAGCAGCTTCAGGACAGGCACAGATACGCAGTATTTT
TRBV6-5	.	.	TRBJ1-1	CASRRYGMNTEAFF	TGTGCCAGCAGGCGCTACGGGATGAACACTGAAGCTTTCTTT
TRBV30	.	.	TRBJ1-1	CAWSRRNTEAFF	TGTGCCTGGAGTCGGAGGAACACTGAAGCTTTCTTT
TRBV25-1	.	.	TRBJ1-1	CASSEYRGRAEAFF	TGTGCCAGCAGTGAATATCGGGGTCGGGCTGAAGCTTTCTTT
TRBV6-1	.	.	TRBJ1-1	CASSESGWVNTEAFF	TGTGCCAGCAGTGAATCGGGTTGGGTGAACACTGAAGCTTTCTTT
TRBV6-5	.	TRBD2	TRBJ2-3	CATQREVLTDTQYF	TGTGCCACTCAGCGGGAGGTACTCACAGATACGCAGTATTTT
TRBV28	.	.	TRBJ2-7	CASSVLGRFFSYEQYF	TGTGCCAGCAGTGTCTTGGGCCGTTTTTTTTCCTACGAGCAGTACTTC
TRBV7-7	.	TRBD2	TRBJ2-5	CASSSSGRRETQYF	TGTGCCAGCAGTTCAAGCGGGAGGAGAGAGACCCAGTACTTC
TRBV7-2	.	TRBD1	TRBJ2-2	CASSSYQGAHGELFF	TGTGCCAGCAGCTCTTACCAGGGGGCCCACGGGGAGCTGTTTTTT
TRBV28	.	.	TRBJ1-6	CASSLTGNNSPLHF	TGTGCCAGCAGTTTAACAGGGAACAATTCACCCCTCCACTTT
TRBV27	.	TRBD1	TRBJ1-2	CASSAFRDRGPAGYTF	TGTGCCAGCAGTGCTTTCCGGGACAGGGGGCCTGCCGGCTACACCTTC
TRBV27	.	TRBD2	TRBJ2-1	CASSDLAGENEQFF	TGTGCCAGCAGTGATTTAGCGGGAGAAAATGAGCAGTTCTTC
TRBV4-2	.	.	TRBJ1-3	CASSQERGNTIYF	TGTGCCAGCAGCCAAGAAAGAGGGAACACCATATATTTT
TRBV5-1	.	TRBD2	TRBJ2-1	CASSLDLAGPYNEQFF	TGCGCCAGCAGCTTGGACCTAGCGGGACCCTACAATGAGCAGTTCTTC
TRBV4-1	few	.	TRBJ1-2	CASSPLDTITGQKEGYTF	TGCGCCAGCAGCCCGTTGGACACGATTACCGGTCAGAAAGAGGGCTACACCTTC
TRBV4-3	.	TRBD1	TRBJ2-7	CASSQGQGANYEQYF	TGCGCCAGCAGCCAGGGACAGGGAGCAAACTACGAGCAGTACTTC
TRBV27	.	TRBD2	TRBJ2-7	CASSVAGAYEQYF	TGTGCCAGCAGTGTAGCGGGAGCCTACGAGCAGTACTTC
TRBV3-1/TRBV3-2	.	.	TRBJ2-5	CASSQEGRGHF	TGTGCCAGCAGCCAAGAAGGGAGAGGGCACTTC
TRBV3-1/TRBV3-2	.	TRBD1	TRBJ1-1	CASSPLGQGGFGTEAFF	TGTGCCAGCAGCCCCCTGGGACAGGGGGGCTTTGGGACTGAAGCTTTCTTT
TRBV9	.	TRBD1	TRBJ1-6	CASSPRQGDNSPLHF	TGTGCCAGCAGCCCCCGACAGGGAGATAATTCACCCCTCCACTTT
TRBV3-1/TRBV3-2	.	TRBD1	TRBJ1-2	CASSPGQGPNYGYTF	TGTGCCAGCAGCCCGGGACAGGGACCCAACTATGGCTACACCTTC
TRBV19	once	TRBD1	TRBJ1-2	CASKRQGGSNYGYTF	TGTGCCAGTAAAAGACAGGGAGGTTCCAACTATGGCTACACCTTC
TRBV5-5	.	TRBD2	TRBJ2-5	CASSPSLGTSWETQYF	TGTGCCAGCAGCCCGAGTTTAGGGACTAGCTGGGAGACCCAGTACTTC
TRBV4-2	.	TRBD1	TRBJ2-3	CASSQVATGSKTDTQYF	TGTGCCAGCAGCCAAGTTGCGACAGGGAGTAAGACAGATACGCAGTATTTT
TRBV5-1	.	.	TRBJ1-3	CASSLDRIGNTIYF	TGCGCCAGCAGCTTGGATAGAATTGGAAACACCATATATTTT
TRBV21-1	.	.	TRBJ1-5	CASSKFYGTGNQPQHF	TGTGCCAGCAGCAAGTTTTACGGGACAGGAAATCAGCCCCAGCATTTT
TRBV5-4	.	.	TRBJ2-2	CASRTQAMGLRGELFF	TGTGCCAGCAGAACACAGGCTATGGGCCTACGCGGGGAGCTGTTTTTT
TRBV12-2	.	.	TRBJ1-5	CASRSREDQPQHF	TGTGCAAGTCGCTCTCGGGAGGATCAGCCCCAGCATTTT
TRBV11-2	.	.	TRBJ2-3	CASSFLGPRDTQYF	TGTGCCAGCAGCTTTCTTGGGCCCCGAGATACGCAGTATTTT
TRBV5-4	.	TRBD1	TRBJ1-4	CASSRMDRVMEKLFF	TGTGCCAGCAGCAGGATGGACAGGGTAATGGAAAAACTGTTTTTT
TRBV5-4	.	.	TRBJ2-3	CASSLGSGSTDTQYF	TGTGCCAGCAGCTTGGGTAGCGGAAGCACAGATACGCAGTATTTT
TRBV9	.	TRBD2	TRBJ2-7	CASSVSPHSGDYEQYF	TGTGCCAGCAGCGTATCCCCCCATAGCGGGGACTACGAGCAGTACTTC
TRBV6-5	.	.	TRBJ1-3	CASSYSTASGNTIYF	TGTGCCAGCAGTTACTCGACAGCCTCTGGAAACACCATATATTTT
TRBV28	.	TRBD2	TRBJ2-3	CASSLEYAGGPGDTQYF	TGTGCCAGCAGTTTAGAGTATGCGGGAGGGCCGGGGGATACGCAGTATTTT
TRBV19	.	TRBD1	TRBJ2-1	CASSRQGRNEQFF	TGTGCCAGTAGTAGACAGGGGCGGAATGAGCAGTTCTTC
TRBV12-3/TRBV12-4	.	.	TRBJ2-2	CASSDTYTGELFF	TGTGCCAGCAGCGATACTTACACCGGGGAGCTGTTTTTT